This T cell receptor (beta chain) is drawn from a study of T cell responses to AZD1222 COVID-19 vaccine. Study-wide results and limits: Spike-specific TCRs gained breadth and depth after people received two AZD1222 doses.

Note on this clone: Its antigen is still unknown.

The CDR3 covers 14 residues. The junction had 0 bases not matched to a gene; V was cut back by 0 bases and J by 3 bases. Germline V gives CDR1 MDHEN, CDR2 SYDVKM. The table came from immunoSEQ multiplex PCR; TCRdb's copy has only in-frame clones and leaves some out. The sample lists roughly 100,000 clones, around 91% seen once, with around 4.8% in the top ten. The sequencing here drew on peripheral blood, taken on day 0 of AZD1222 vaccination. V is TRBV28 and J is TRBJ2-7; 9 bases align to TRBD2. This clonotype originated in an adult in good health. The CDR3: CASSLWRGGYEQYF. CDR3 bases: TGTGCCAGCAGTTTATGGCGGGGGGGCTACGAGCAGTACTTC.